The subject of this entry is one T cell receptor beta chain. Antigen unknown. These data come from a study of cytomegalovirus exposure and HLA in healthy donors. Study-wide results and caveats: Researchers had no immune exposure information except CMV serostatus available. HLA alleles were associated with 15,000 to 20,000 TCR beta sequences in a later analysis at 0.05 false discovery rate.

CDR3 length equals 16 residues. Per germline, CDR1 SGHNT and CDR2 YYREEE (reference sequence). V was clipped by 4 bases and J by 3 bases; unmatched bases: 4. 60 Vbeta and 13 Jbeta primers were used in PCR. The method was immunoSEQ multiplex PCR; TCRdb's version includes in-frame clones alone and lacks a portion of them. This table holds some 160,000 clones, less than 10% found once. The receptor comes from a male donor in good health and CMV-seronegative. The genes are TRBV5-4 and TRBJ2-3; 14 nucleotides match TRBD2. The specimen was PBMCs. This CDR3 reads CASSGGLAGVTDTQYF. DNA for the CDR3: TGTGCCAGCAGCGGGGGACTAGCGGGAGTTACAGATACGCAGTATTTT.